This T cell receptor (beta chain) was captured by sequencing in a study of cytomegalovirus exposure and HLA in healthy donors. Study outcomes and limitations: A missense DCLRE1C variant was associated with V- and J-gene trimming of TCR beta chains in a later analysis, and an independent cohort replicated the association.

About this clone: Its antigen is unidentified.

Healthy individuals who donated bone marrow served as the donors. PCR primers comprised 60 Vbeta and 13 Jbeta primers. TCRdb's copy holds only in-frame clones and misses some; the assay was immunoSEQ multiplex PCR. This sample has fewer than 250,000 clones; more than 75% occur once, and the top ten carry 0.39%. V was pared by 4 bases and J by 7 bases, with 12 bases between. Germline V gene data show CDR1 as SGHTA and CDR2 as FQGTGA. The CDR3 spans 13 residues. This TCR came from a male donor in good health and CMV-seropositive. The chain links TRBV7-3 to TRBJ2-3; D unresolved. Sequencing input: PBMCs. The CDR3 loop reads CASSSVPDNTQYF. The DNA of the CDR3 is TGTGCCAGCAGCTCCGTGCCCGACAATACGCAGTATTTT.